A single TCR beta chain is shown here with its context. This specimen comes from a study of blood T cell repertoires in COVID-19. About the study: Acute and convalescent COVID-19 samples came from the United States, Italy and Spain. T cells, B-cell-depleted T cells, or PBMCs provided the cDNA or gDNA that served as material.

TCRdb's copy holds only in-frame clones and misses some; the assay was immunoSEQ multiplex PCR. This table has 250,000 to 300,000 clones, approximately 86% appearing once. Germline CDR1 and CDR2: DFQATT and SNEGSKA (reference sequence). The CDR3 has 18 amino acids. Trimming removed 3 bases from V and 5 bases from J; junction bases left unmatched: 17. The chain employs TRBV20-1 and TRBJ2-7, with 12 positions matching TRBD2. The sequence derives from a woman aged 25-40 years with acute or convalescent COVID-19. The sequenced sample was peripheral blood. The CDR3 nucleotides read TGCAGTGCTAGTGGGGTTAGTTCGACTAGCGGGAGTGTACACGAGCAGTACTTC. Translation: CSASGVSSTSGSVHEQYF.